These T cell receptor beta chains were read from a single sample in a study of early stage breast cancer tumors. Clones were sequenced by immunoSEQ multiplex PCR, and TCRdb holds only the in-frame ones, with some missing. The sample yields approximately 6,500 clones, around 69% seen once. Sequencing was done on a sample of normal breast tissue next to the tumor. These receptors were taken from a person aged 45 to 60 with breast cancer. Each CDR3 is given without its conserved first and last residue.

j_call,v_call,cdr3_aa
TRBJ2-3,TRBV11-2,ASLGGGTLTSLTDTQY
TRBJ2-5,TRBV18,ASSPYQETQY
TRBJ1-3,TRBV29-1,SARDGVTGNTIY
TRBJ1-3,TRBV9,ASSVGTKPGNTIY
TRBJ2-1,TRBV7-8,ASSPKPSSQF
TRBJ2-1,TRBV7-3,ASSIQRNNEQF
TRBJ1-5,TRBV27,ASSLDRRSNQPQH
TRBJ1-4,TRBV15,ATSREGLNEKLF
TRBJ1-4,TRBV5-1,ASSTGTGNEKLF
TRBJ1-2,TRBV7-8,ASSPDRGRGYT
TRBJ2-2,TRBV5-6,ASSLSWGGDTGELF
TRBJ2-2,TRBV2,ASTGTTMNTGELF
TRBJ2-7,TRBV4-3,ASSQGGVKQY
TRBJ2-3,TRBV6-5,ASSQGADTQY